This TCR beta chain was sequenced during a study of cytomegalovirus exposure and HLA in healthy donors. The study ran its PCR with 60 Vbeta and 13 Jbeta primers. Clones were read by immunoSEQ multiplex PCR, and TCRdb kept only the in-frame ones, dropping some. This sample has about 140,000 clones, with 70% to 90% found just once. This clone was recorded once. Participants comprised healthy donors of bone marrow. The sequenced material came from PBMCs. This clonotype originated in a woman aged 40 to 50 in good health and CMV-seropositive.

The CDR3, as DNA: TGTGCCAGCAGCTTAGGATCGGGCTACGAGCAGTACTTC. Encoded protein: CASSLGSGYEQYF. The rearrangement links TRBV7-2 to TRBJ2-7; D is ambiguous. V lost 1 base and J 3 bases, leaving 7 bases between the germline ends. Germline V gene data show CDR1 as SGHTA and CDR2 as FQGNSA. The CDR3 covers 13 residues.